This T cell receptor (beta chain) was found in a study of blood T cells in healthy people across ages. Study-level findings and limits: PBMCs left unsorted prevented a conclusive naive versus antigen-experienced comparison.

In the case of this clonotype: Its antigen is undetermined.

The V end was cut by 1 base, the J end by 8 bases, with 12 bases between. The CDR3 loop spans 14 amino acids. Germline V gives CDR1 SGHDN, CDR2 FVKESK. PCR was performed a second time for roughly 7 to 11 cycles using a sample-barcoded 5' primer and a J-beta primer mix. TCRdb processed the 5' RACE reads anew with MiXCR; each CDR3 protein has one entry. The data show almost 550,000 distinct CDR3 sequences, about 25% seen once. The data were also submitted as part of a second study, on T cells of mothers and their children. This second study says: Mothers gave over 8 million TCR beta CDR3 reads each, and children 2.5 million to 3.5 million each.

Sequenced: blood. This receptor was taken from a boy younger than 18 in good health. The rearrangement links TRBV14 to TRBJ2-1; D assignment may be TRBD1 or TRBD2 (6 bases each). CDR3 loop: CASSQAGAVDEQFF. CDR3 DNA: TGTGCCAGCAGCCAAGCGGGGGCGGTCGATGAGCAGTTCTTC. Full variable domain (remainder filled in from reference TRBV14 and TRBJ2-1): EAGVTQFPSHSVIEKGQTVTLRCDPISGHDNLYWYRRVMGKEIKFLLHFVKESKQDESGMPNNRFLAERTGGTYSTLKVQPAELEDSGVYFCASSQAGAVDEQFFGPGTRLTVL.